A selection of T cell receptor beta chains follows, all from one sample in a study of blood T cells in healthy people across ages. TCRdb reanalysed the 5' RACE reads using MiXCR and keeps one entry per CDR3 protein. The repertoire includes 750,000 to 950,000 distinct CDR3 sequences, 25% to 30% of them detected once, and roughly a tenth sits in the top ten. These data were also reused for a study on T cells of mothers and their children.

Sequencing input: blood. The receptors come from a woman aged 35 to 49 in good health. CDR3s include the opening cysteine and the closing phenylalanine or tryptophan. A D gene is named only where the DNA matches it firmly. Clone sizes are given selectively: once, few, many, or a class where the clone is expanded.

>TRBV5-1|.|TRBD1|TRBJ1-1
TGCGCCAGCAGATCCACCGGGACAGCTAACCTGAACACTGAAGCTGTCTTT
CASRSTGTANLNTEAVF
>TRBV15|.|.|TRBJ1-5
TGTGCCACCAGCAGAGGGGGGGGGCAGGGCGTCAATCAGCCCCAGCATTTT
CATSRGGGQGVNQPQHF
>TRBV13|.|TRBD1|TRBJ2-7
TGTGCCAGCAGCTTAGAGGGGGCAAGCTCCTACGAGCAGTACTTC
CASSLEGASSYEQYF
>TRBV29-1|.|TRBD1|TRBJ1-3
TGCAGCGTTGGGACAGGGGAAGTATCCTCTGGAAACACCATATATTTT
CSVGTGEVSSGNTIYF
>TRBV7-2|.|TRBD2|TRBJ2-7
TGTGCCAGCAGCTTGGCACCGACTAGCGGGGGTTACGAGCAGTACTTC
CASSLAPTSGGYEQYF
>TRBV7-8|.|.|TRBJ2-1
TGTGCCAGCAGCTTAGTCTCGGGGGCGGGGAATGAGCAGTTCTTC
CASSLVSGAGNEQFF
>TRBV12-5|once|TRBD2|TRBJ2-1
TGTGCTAGTGGTTTGGCCGCGCTGGGGCGGGGGGGATACAATGAGCAGTTCTTC
CASGLAALGRGGYNEQFF
>TRBV24-1|.|TRBD1|TRBJ1-5
TGTGCCACCAGTGAGACACAGGGGGCGGATCAGCCCCAGCATTTT
CATSETQGADQPQHF
>TRBV5-1|once|.|TRBJ2-7
TGCGCCAGCAGCTTGGCCCTCGGGTCCCACGAGCAGTACTTC
CASSLALGSHEQYF
>TRBV18|.|TRBD2|TRBJ2-7
TGTGCCAGCTCACCGACTAGCGGGGGTTATAATGAGCAGTACTTC
CASSPTSGGYNEQYF
>TRBV29-1|.|TRBD2|TRBJ2-1
TGCAGCGCCCCAAAGGCCAGCGGGGGGACATACAATGAGCAGTTCTTC
CSAPKASGGTYNEQFF
>TRBV2|.|.|TRBJ1-6
TGTGCCAGCAGGACGGAACAGGGCTCGGGGTCGCCCCTCCACTTT
CASRTEQGSGSPLHF
>TRBV7-3|.|TRBD2|TRBJ2-1
TGTGCCTGCAGCTCGGGGGGCTCCTACAATGAGCAGTTCTTC
CACSSGGSYNEQFF
>TRBV5-1|many|.|TRBJ2-7
TGCGCCAGCAGCTTGGCTCGGACAATGATCTACGAGCAGTACTTC
CASSLARTMIYEQYF
>TRBV5-1|many|.|TRBJ2-7
TGCGCCAGCAGCCAGGGGACAACCTACGAGCAGTACTTC
CASSQGTTYEQYF
>TRBV9|.|TRBD2|TRBJ2-5
TGTGCCAGCAGCGTAGCAGGGACTAGCGGGTTTCAAGAGACCCAGTACTTC
CASSVAGTSGFQETQYF
>TRBV6-5|many|TRBD1|TRBJ1-1
TGTGCCAGCAGTAAAAGTCGACAGGGGAACACTGAAGCTTTCTTT
CASSKSRQGNTEAFF
>TRBV7-9|few|.|TRBJ1-2
TGTGCCAGCAGCTTGGGCGGAATAAGGCGTAACTATGGCTACACCTTC
CASSLGGIRRNYGYTF
>TRBV7-2|.|TRBD1|TRBJ2-5
TGTGCCAGCAGCGCGACAGGGACCCGAGAGACCCAGTACTTC
CASSATGTRETQYF
>TRBV20-1|many|.|TRBJ2-7
TGCAGTGCTAGAGCGTATAGGGGCTACGAGCAGTACTTC
CSARAYRGYEQYF
>TRBV7-9|.|.|TRBJ1-1
TGTGCCAGTGTTGGGGGTCGCACTGAAGCTTTCTTT
CASVGGRTEAFF
>TRBV5-5|.|.|TRBJ2-7
TGTGCCAACAGCCTCTTCTTCTACGAGCAGTACTTC
CANSLFFYEQYF
>TRBV5-1|.|.|TRBJ1-4
TGCGCCAGCAGCTTGGCCCCAGGAGGAGCAACTAATGAAAAACTGTTTTTT
CASSLAPGGATNEKLFF
>TRBV7-2|many|.|TRBJ2-5
TGTGCCAGCAGCTTATTTCGGGAGACCCAGTACTTC
CASSLFRETQYF
>TRBV9|many|.|TRBJ1-1
TGTGCCAGCAGCGCCGTTGGCGGGGGAGATGAAGCTTTCTTT
CASSAVGGGDEAFF
>TRBV6-5|few|.|TRBJ1-2
TGTGCCAGCGGAGTCCCCCAAGCTAACAACTATGGCTACACCTTC
CASGVPQANNYGYTF
>TRBV6-2/TRBV6-3|many|.|TRBJ2-7
TGTGCCAGCAGTTTTTCAGTCGGACAGCGGTACGAGCAGTACTTC
CASSFSVGQRYEQYF
>TRBV7-8|.|TRBD2|TRBJ2-3
TGTGCCAGCAGCCTAGACTCGACTAGCGCGGGCACAGATACGCAGTATTTT
CASSLDSTSAGTDTQYF
>TRBV9|.|.|TRBJ1-2
TGTGCCAGCAGCGTAGACGGGGACTATGGCTACACCTTC
CASSVDGDYGYTF
>TRBV19|.|TRBD1|TRBJ2-2
TGTGCCAGTAGTCCCAGTGAGACAGGGCTGATCACCGGGGAGCTGTTTTTT
CASSPSETGLITGELFF
>TRBV28|.|TRBD2|TRBJ2-1
TGTACCAGCAAATTGCTAGCGGGGGGGATGGATGAGCAGTTCTTC
CTSKLLAGGMDEQFF
>TRBV7-6|.|.|TRBJ1-2
TGTGCCAGCAGCTTAGGGCCTGATGGCTACACCTTC
CASSLGPDGYTF
>TRBV12-3/TRBV12-4|many|TRBD1|TRBJ1-2
TGTGCCAGCAGTTTAGGACAGGGGGCAGGCTATGGCTACACCTTC
CASSLGQGAGYGYTF
>TRBV20-1|.|TRBD2|TRBJ2-5
TGCAGTGCTGGAGGGACTAGGGATCACCGAGAGACCCAGTACTTC
CSAGGTRDHRETQYF
>TRBV13|.|TRBD2|TRBJ2-7
TGTGCCAGCAGCCTTAAGGCGGGAGGTACCTACGAGCAGTACTTC
CASSLKAGGTYEQYF
>TRBV4-3|few|TRBD1|TRBJ2-5
TGCGCCAGCAGCCAAGATATATTCGGACAGGGGGTTCGGGAGACCCAGTACTTC
CASSQDIFGQGVRETQYF
>TRBV7-9|few|TRBD2|TRBJ2-1
TGTGCCAGCAGCTCCAGAGGGCAGCGGGGGGGCAACAATGAGCAGTTCTTC
CASSSRGQRGGNNEQFF
>TRBV7-9|many|.|TRBJ2-7
TGTGCCAGCAGCGCGATGGTTTACGAGCAGTACTTC
CASSAMVYEQYF
>TRBV7-3|few|TRBD2|TRBJ2-2
TGTGCCAGCAGCCCTCGGACTAGCGGGGGGGCCGTCACCGGGGAGCTGTTTTTT
CASSPRTSGGAVTGELFF
>TRBV5-1|.|.|TRBJ1-4
TGCGCCAGCAGTTGGGGGAAGGCTAGTGAAAAACTGTTTTTT
CASSWGKASEKLFF
>TRBV7-6|.|.|TRBJ1-2
TGTGCCAGCAGCTTAGTTCCCAACAACTATGGCTACACCTTC
CASSLVPNNYGYTF
>TRBV24-1|few|TRBD2|TRBJ2-3
TGTGCCACCAGTGACCCCAGCGGGGCCCGGCGGAGGGATACGCAGTATTTT
CATSDPSGARRRDTQYF
>TRBV7-2|few|.|TRBJ2-1
TGTGCCAGCAGCTTAGCTAGCGGACCCTACAATGAGCAGTTCTTC
CASSLASGPYNEQFF
>TRBV3-1|.|.|TRBJ1-1
TGTGCCAGCAGCCAACTCCGGCACGGGAACACTGAAGCTTTCTTT
CASSQLRHGNTEAFF